This TCR beta chain was found in a study of T cell responses to AZD1222 COVID-19 vaccine. Study-wide results and limits: Along spike, vaccine-associated CD4 TCRs were found throughout, with dominance at 160-218 and 743-854. Most donors were white British, females outnumbered males, and clonal diversity was possibly underestimated.

Germline loops: CDR1 SGHKS, CDR2 YYEKEE (reference sequence). Trimming took off 0 bases at V and 5 bases at J, with 9 bases between the two ends. The CDR3 length is 13 residues. On this clone: Its antigen is not identified.

The method was immunoSEQ multiplex PCR; TCRdb's version includes in-frame clones alone and lacks a portion of them. The sample holds more than 70,000 clones; 90% are singletons and the top ten take about 3.5%. The gene calls are TRBV5-5 and TRBJ2-7, with no clear D. This sequence originates from an adult who received the AZD1222 COVID-19 vaccine. The sample consisted of peripheral blood, taken 28 days after the second AZD1222 dose. CDR3 in amino acids: CASSLDQPDEQYF. Written as DNA, the CDR3 is TGTGCCAGCAGCTTGGATCAACCTGACGAGCAGTACTTC.